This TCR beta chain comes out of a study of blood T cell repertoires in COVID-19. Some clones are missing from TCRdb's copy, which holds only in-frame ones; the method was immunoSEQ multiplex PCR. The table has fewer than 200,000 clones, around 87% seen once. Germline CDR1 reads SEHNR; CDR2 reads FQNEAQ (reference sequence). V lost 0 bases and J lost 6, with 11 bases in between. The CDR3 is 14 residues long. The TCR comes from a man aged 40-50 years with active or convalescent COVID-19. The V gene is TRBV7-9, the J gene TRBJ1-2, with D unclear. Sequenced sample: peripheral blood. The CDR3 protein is CASSLAGGDNGYTF. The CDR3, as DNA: TGTGCCAGCAGCTTAGCTGGCGGGGATAATGGCTACACCTTC.